The 9 T cell receptor beta chains below come from one sample, sequenced in a study of cytomegalovirus exposure and HLA in healthy donors. This PCR relied on a set of 60 Vbeta primers and 13 Jbeta primers. Here immunoSEQ multiplex PCR was the method, and the copy in TCRdb shows in-frame clones only, minus some. The table includes 150,000 to 200,000 clones, 82% detected once. The specimen sequenced was PBMCs. These TCRs come from a boy aged 2 to 9 in good health and CMV-seronegative.

The chain recombines TRBV10-3 with TRBJ1-6; 12 nucleotides align to TRBD1. After removal of 7 bases from V and 8 bases from J, the junction contained 9 bases not matched to a gene. There are 16 residues in the CDR3. Germline V gives CDR1 ENHRY, CDR2 SYGVKD. The chain's CDR3 is CAIKPGQGAGDSPLHF. The CDR3 nucleotides are TGTGCCATCAAGCCGGGACAGGGGGCGGGAGATTCACCCCTCCACTTT.

This clone was detected only once. J is TRBJ1-2 and V is TRBV2; 9 bases fit TRBD1. The length of the CDR3 is 14 residues. Germline loops: CDR1 SNHLY, CDR2 FYNNEI. The ends lost 6 bases at V and 2 bases at J; junction bases unmatched: 4. CDR3 residues: CASRETGGNYGYTF. CDR3 coding DNA: TGTGCCAGCAGAGAGACAGGGGGGAACTATGGCTACACCTTC.

This sequence joins TRBV19 and TRBJ1-5; 7 positions agree with TRBD1. This CDR3 is 22 amino acids long. Trimming at V came to 3 bases and at J to 0 bases, leaving 23 bases not matched to a gene. Germline CDR1 is LNHDA and CDR2 is SQIVND (reference sequence). This chain's CDR3 is CASSIPGQDPTRAIGSNQPQHF. The DNA for the CDR3 is TGTGCCAGTAGTATCCCCGGACAGGACCCAACGCGTGCCATCGGTAGCAATCAGCCCCAGCATTTT.

The table lists this clone with a few counts. The chain is built from TRBV29-1 and TRBJ2-7, with D hard to call. The CDR3 consists of 11 residues. Per germline, CDR1 SQVTM and CDR2 ANQGSEA. The germline V and J ends were trimmed by 2 bases and 1 base, with 3 bases remaining between them. DNA for the CDR3: TGCAGCGTTGAACAATCCTACGAGCAGTACTTC. Its translation is CSVEQSYEQYF.

The chain is built from TRBV6-1 and TRBJ1-1, with D tentatively TRBD1 (5 bases). In germline, CDR1 is MNHNS, CDR2 SASEGT. V was trimmed by 4 bases and J by 11 bases, leaving 20 bases between them. The CDR3 spans 14 residues. The CDR3 sequence: CASSVQGLSKGAFF. CDR3 DNA sequence: TGTGCCAGCAGTGTCCAAGGGCTGTCTAAGGGGGCTTTCTTT.

J is TRBJ2-2 and V is TRBV2; 7 bases agree with TRBD2. The V and J ends lost 8 bases and 5 bases, in that order; junction bases with no gene match: 17. The CDR3 consists of 17 residues. Looked up from germline, CDR1 is SNHLY and CDR2 is FYNNEI. The CDR3, as DNA: TGTGCCAGCGGAGGAACCTATTGGCGGGGGATGACCGGGGAGCTGTTTTTT. Protein product: CASGGTYWRGMTGELFF.

This clone was recorded a few times. The chain links TRBV19 to TRBJ1-2; 8 nucleotides match TRBD1. CDR3 length: 13 amino acids. Trimming cost V 7 bases and J 7 bases; bases outside gene matches: 8. Germline values: CDR1 LNHDA, CDR2 SQIVND (reference sequence). This CDR3 reads CASTRDRGGGYTF. As DNA, the CDR3 is TGTGCCAGTACCCGAGACAGGGGTGGTGGCTACACCTTC.

V is TRBV5-1 and J is TRBJ1-6, with 8 bases aligning to TRBD1. CDR1 SGHRS and CDR2 YFSETQ come from the germline V gene. The CDR3 has 16 amino acids. Unmatched junction bases numbered 5, after V lost 0 bases and J lost 6 bases. As DNA, the CDR3 is TGCGCCAGCAGCTTGGAGGGGACAGGCTTTAATTCACCCCTCCACTTT. Translating gives CASSLEGTGFNSPLHF.

The chain couples TRBV21-1 to TRBJ1-2. TRBV21-1 is a listed pseudogene. There are 12 residues in the CDR3. The CDR3 nucleotides read TGTGCCAGTCGGGCGGGGGACAAGCGAATAGGCTTC. This encodes CASRAGDKRIGF.